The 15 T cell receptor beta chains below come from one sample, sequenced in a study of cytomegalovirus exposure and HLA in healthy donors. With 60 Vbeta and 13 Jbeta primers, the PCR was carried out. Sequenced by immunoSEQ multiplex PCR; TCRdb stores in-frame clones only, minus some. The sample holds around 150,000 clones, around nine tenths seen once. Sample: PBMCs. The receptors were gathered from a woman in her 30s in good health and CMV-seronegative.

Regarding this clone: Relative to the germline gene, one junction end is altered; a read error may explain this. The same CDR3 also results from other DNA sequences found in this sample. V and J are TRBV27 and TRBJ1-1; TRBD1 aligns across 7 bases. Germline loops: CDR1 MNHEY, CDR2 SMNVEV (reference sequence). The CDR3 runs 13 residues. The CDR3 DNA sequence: TGTGCCAGCAGTCCGCAGGGGGACACCGAAGCTTTCTTT. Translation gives CASSPQGDTEAFF.

The CDR3 coding sequence is TGTGCCAGCAGTGGGACAGGGGGCCCCTATAGCAATCAGCCCCAGCATTTT. Residues: CASSGTGGPYSNQPQHF. The chain uses TRBV28 and TRBJ1-5; TRBD1 matches 12 bases. V lost 5 bases to trimming and J lost 0 bases; unmatched junction nucleotides: 5. Per germline, CDR1 MDHEN and CDR2 SYDVKM. CDR3 length: 17 residues.

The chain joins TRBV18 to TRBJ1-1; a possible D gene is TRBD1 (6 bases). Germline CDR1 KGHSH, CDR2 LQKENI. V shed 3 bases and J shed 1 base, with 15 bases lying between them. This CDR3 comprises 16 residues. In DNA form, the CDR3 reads TGTGCCAGCTCACCGCAGGGGAGAGGGTGGAACACTGAAGCTTTCTTT. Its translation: CASSPQGRGWNTEAFF. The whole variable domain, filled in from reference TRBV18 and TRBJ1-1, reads NAGVMQNPRHLVRRRGQEARLRCSPMKGHSHVYWYRQLPEEGLKFMVYLQKENIIDESGMPKERFSAEFPKEGPSILRIQQVVRGDSAAYFCASSPQGRGWNTEAFFGQGTRLTVV.

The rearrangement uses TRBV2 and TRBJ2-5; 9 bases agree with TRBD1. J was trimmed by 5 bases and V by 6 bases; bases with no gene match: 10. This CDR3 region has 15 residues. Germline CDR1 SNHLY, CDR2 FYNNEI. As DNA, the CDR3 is TGTGCCAGCAGGAGAGAGGGGACAGGGCGCGAGACCCAGTACTTC. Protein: CASRREGTGRETQYF. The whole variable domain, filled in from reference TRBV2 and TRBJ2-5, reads EPEVTQTPSHQVTQMGQEVILRCVPISNHLYFYWYRQILGQKVEFLVSFYNNEISEKSEIFDDQFSVERPDGSNFTLKIRSTKLEDSAMYFCASRREGTGRETQYFGPGTRLLVL.

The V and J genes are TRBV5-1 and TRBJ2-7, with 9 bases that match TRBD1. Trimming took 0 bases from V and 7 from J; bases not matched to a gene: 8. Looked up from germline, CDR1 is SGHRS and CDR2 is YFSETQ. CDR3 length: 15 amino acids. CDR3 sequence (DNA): TGCGCCAGCAGCTTGGAGGGACAGGGTCCCGGGGAGCAGTACTTC. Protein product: CASSLEGQGPGEQYF.

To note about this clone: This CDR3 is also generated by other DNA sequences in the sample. The CDR3 here is CASSTEQGASSPLHF. The CDR3 coding sequence is TGTGCCAGCTCGACCGAGCAGGGGGCGTCTTCACCCCTCCACTTT. The chain is built from TRBV18 and TRBJ1-6, with 8 nucleotides matching TRBD1. The germline gives CDR1 KGHSH, CDR2 LQKENI. The CDR3 runs 15 residues. J lost 9 bases, V lost 6 bases, and 10 bases had no gene match.

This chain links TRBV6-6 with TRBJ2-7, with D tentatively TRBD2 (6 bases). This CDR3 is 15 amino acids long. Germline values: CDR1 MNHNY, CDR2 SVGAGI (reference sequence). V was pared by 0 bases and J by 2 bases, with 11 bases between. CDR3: CASSYSTDYPYEQYF. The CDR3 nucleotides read TGTGCCAGCAGTTACTCGACGGACTACCCCTACGAGCAGTACTTC.

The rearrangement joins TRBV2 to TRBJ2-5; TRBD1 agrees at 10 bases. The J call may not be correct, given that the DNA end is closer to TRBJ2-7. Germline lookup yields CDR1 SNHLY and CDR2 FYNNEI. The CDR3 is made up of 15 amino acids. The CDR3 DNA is TGTGCCAGCAGTCCCCTCGGGACAGGGGTCCACGAGCAGTACTTC. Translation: CASSPLGTGVHEQYF.

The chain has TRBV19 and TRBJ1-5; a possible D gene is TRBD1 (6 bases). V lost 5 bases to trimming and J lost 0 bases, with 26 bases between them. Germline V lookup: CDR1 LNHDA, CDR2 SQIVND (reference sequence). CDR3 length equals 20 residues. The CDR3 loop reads CASSGPLQGGDLDSNQPQHF. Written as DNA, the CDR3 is TGTGCCAGTAGTGGGCCCTTACAGGGAGGGGACCTTGATAGCAATCAGCCCCAGCATTTT. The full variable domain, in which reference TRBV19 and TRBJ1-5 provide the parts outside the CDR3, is DGGITQSPKYLFRKEGQNVTLSCEQNLNHDAMYWYRQDPGQGLRLIYYSQIVNDFQKGDIAEGYSVSREKKESFPLTVTSAQKNPTAFYLCASSGPLQGGDLDSNQPQHFGDGTRLSIL.

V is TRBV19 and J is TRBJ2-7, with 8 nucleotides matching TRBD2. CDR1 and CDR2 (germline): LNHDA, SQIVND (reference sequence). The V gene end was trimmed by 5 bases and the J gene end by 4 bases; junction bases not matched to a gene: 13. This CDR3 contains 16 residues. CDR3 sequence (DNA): TGTGCCAGTAGTGACCCGGGGAGCGGGAGCTGGTACGAGCAGTACTTC. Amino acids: CASSDPGSGSWYEQYF.

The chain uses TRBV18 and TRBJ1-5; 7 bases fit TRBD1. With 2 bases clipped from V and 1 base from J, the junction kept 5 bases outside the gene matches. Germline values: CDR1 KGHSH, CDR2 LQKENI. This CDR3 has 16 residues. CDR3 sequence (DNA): TGTGCCAGCTCACCAAGAGGACAGGTCAGCAATCAGCCCCAGCATTTT. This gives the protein CASSPRGQVSNQPQHF.

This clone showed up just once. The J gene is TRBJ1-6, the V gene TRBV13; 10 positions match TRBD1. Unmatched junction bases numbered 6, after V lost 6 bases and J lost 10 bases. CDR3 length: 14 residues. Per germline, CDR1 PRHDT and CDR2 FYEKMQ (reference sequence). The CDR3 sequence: CASSPGTGVSPLHF. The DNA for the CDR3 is TGTGCCAGCAGTCCAGGGACAGGGGTGTCACCCCTCCACTTT.

CDR3 sequence reads: CASSSTVGTEAFF. CDR3 sequence (DNA): TGCGCCAGCAGCTCCACAGTGGGCACTGAAGCTTTCTTT. The rearrangement uses TRBV5-1 and TRBJ1-1; no clear D gene. Trimming shortened V by 3 bases and J by 4 bases, and 10 bases separated the two germline ends. This CDR3 region has 13 residues. Germline V gene lookup returns CDR1 SGHRS and CDR2 YFSETQ.

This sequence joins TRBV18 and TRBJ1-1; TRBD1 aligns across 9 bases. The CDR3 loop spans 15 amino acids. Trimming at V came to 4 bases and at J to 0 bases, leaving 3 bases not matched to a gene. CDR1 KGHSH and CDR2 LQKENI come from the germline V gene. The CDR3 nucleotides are TGTGCCAGCTCACAGGGACAGGGCATGAACACTGAAGCTTTCTTT. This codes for CASSQGQGMNTEAFF.

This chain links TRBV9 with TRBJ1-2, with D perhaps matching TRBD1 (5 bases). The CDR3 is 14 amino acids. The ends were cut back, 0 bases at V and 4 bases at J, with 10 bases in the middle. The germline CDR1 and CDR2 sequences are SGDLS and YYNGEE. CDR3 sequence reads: CASSVGQSIYGYTF. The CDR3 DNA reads TGTGCCAGCAGCGTAGGACAGAGTATCTATGGCTACACCTTC.